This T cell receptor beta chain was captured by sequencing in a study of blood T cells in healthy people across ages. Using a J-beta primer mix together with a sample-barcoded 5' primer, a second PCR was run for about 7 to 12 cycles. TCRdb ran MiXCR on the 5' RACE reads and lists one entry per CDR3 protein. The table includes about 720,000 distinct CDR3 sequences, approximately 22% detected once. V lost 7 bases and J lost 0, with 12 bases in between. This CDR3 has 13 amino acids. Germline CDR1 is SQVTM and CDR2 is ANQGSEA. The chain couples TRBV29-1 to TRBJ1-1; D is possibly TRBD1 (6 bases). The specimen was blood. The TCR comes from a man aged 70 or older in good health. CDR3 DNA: TGCAGCGCCGTGACAGGTATGAACACTGAAGCTTTCTTT. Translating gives CSAVTGMNTEAFF.